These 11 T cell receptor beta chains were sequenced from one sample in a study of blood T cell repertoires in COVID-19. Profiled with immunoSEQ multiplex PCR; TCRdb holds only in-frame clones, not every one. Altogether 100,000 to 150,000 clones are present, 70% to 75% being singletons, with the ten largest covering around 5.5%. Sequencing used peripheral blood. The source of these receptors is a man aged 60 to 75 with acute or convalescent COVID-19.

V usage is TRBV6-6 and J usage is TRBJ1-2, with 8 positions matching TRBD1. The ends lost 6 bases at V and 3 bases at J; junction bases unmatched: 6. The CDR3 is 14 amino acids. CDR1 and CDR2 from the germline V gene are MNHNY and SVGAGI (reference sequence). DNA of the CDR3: TGTGCCAGCAGCCCGGGGACAGGATACTATGGCTACACCTTC. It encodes CASSPGTGYYGYTF.

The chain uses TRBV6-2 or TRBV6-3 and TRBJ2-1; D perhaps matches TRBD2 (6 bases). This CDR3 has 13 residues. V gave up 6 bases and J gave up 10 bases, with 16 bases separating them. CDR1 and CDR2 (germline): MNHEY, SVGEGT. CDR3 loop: CASSRSGTPEQFF. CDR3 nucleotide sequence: TGTGCCAGCAGCCGCTCTGGGACTCCAGAGCAGTTCTTC.

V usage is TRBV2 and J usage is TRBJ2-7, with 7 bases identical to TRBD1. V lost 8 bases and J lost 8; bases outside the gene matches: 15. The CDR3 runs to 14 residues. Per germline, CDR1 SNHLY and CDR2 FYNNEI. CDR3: CASGASRGYDKQYF. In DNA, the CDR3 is TGTGCCAGCGGGGCTAGCAGGGGGTATGACAAGCAGTACTTC.

In DNA form, the CDR3 reads TGTGCCAGCAGCCCCCGACGAGGAAAAGGAAACACCATATATTTT. Translating it yields CASSPRRGKGNTIYF. The chain uses TRBV9 and TRBJ1-3; D gene unclear. The germline CDR1 and CDR2 sequences are SGDLS and YYNGEE. Trimming stripped 4 bases from V and 4 bases from J, with 15 bases between. The CDR3 spans 15 residues.

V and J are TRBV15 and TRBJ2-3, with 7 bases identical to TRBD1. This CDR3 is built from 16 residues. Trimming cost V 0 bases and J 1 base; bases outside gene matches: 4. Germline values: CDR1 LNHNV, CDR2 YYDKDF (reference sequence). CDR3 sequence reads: CATSRELTGGTDTQYF. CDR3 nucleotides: TGTGCCACCAGCAGAGAACTTACAGGGGGCACAGATACGCAGTATTTT.

In DNA form, the CDR3 reads TGTGCCAGCCAACGAACAGAGCGGAGCACAGATACGCAGTATTTT. Translated: CASQRTERSTDTQYF. The genes are TRBV3-1 (or the pseudogene TRBV3-2) and TRBJ2-3, with D possibly matching TRBD2 (5 bases). V was pared by 8 bases and J by 0 bases, with 15 bases between. Germline CDR1 reads LGHDT; CDR2 reads YNNKEL (reference sequence). This CDR3 region has 15 residues.

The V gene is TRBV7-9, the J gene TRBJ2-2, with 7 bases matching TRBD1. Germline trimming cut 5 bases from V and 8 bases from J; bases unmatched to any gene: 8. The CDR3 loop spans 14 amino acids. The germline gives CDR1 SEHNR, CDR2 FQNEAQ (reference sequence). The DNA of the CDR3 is TGTGCCAGCAGCCCCGCGACAGGGTCAGGGGAGCTGTTTTTT. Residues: CASSPATGSGELFF.

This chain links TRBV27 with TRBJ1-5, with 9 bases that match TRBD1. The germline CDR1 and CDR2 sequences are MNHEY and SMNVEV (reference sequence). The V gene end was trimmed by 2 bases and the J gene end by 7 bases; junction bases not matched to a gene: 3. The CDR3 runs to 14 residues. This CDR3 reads CASSLNRGQQPQHF. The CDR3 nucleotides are TGTGCCAGCAGTTTAAACAGGGGGCAGCAGCCCCAGCATTTT.

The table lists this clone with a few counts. CDR3 residues: CASSSTTFEAFF. The CDR3 DNA sequence: TGTGCCAGCAGTTCCACAACATTCGAAGCTTTCTTT. The rearrangement joins TRBV6-5 to TRBJ1-1; D uncertain. The CDR3 totals 12 residues. V lost 4 bases, J lost 8 bases, and 11 bases lay in between. The V gene's germline CDR1 is MNHEY and CDR2 SVGAGI.

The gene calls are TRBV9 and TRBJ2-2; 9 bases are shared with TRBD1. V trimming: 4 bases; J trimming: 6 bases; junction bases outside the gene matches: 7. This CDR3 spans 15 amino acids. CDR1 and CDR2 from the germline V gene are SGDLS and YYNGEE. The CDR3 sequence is CASSTRTGVSGELFF. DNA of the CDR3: TGTGCCAGCAGCACCCGGACAGGGGTCTCCGGGGAGCTGTTTTTT.

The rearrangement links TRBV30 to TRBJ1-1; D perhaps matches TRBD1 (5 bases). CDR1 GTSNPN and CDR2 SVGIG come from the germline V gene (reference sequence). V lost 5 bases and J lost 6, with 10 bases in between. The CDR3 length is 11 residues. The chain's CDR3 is CAWETGAEAFF. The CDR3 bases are TGTGCCTGGGAAACGGGGGCTGAAGCTTTCTTT.